This passage covers 8 T cell receptor beta chains from one sample sequenced in a study of T cell responses to AZD1222 COVID-19 vaccine. The protocol was immunoSEQ multiplex PCR, while the TCRdb copy is restricted to in-frame clones and leaves out a portion. The table has 130,000 or so clones, over 85% seen once. Sample: peripheral blood, taken on day 0 of AZD1222 vaccination. These receptors all stem from an adult in good health.

The genes are TRBV27 and TRBJ1-5; tentative D call: TRBD1 (6 bases). The germline V and J ends were trimmed by 1 base and 6 bases, with 13 bases remaining between them. Germline V gene sequence: CDR1 MNHEY, CDR2 SMNVEV (reference sequence). The CDR3 runs 15 residues. The CDR3 loop reads CASSLYRTVGQPQHF. CDR3 nucleotides: TGTGCCAGCAGTTTATACAGGACAGTCGGTCAGCCCCAGCATTTT.

The chain links TRBV15 to TRBJ1-1; D gene uncertain. The CDR3 spans 15 residues. The V end lost 0 bases, the J end lost 1 base, and 9 bases lay between the germline ends. CDR1 and CDR2 from the germline V gene are LNHNV and YYDKDF (reference sequence). CDR3 in DNA: TGTGCCACCAGCAGAGATGGGCGGGGGAACACTGAAGCTTTCTTT. This encodes CATSRDGRGNTEAFF.

CDR3 loop: CASTGGNQPQHF. The CDR3 nucleotides read TGTGCCAGCACAGGTGGGAATCAGCCCCAGCATTTT. V gene TRBV28 combines with J gene TRBJ1-5; no firm D call. The CDR3 extends over 12 amino acids. Germline CDR1 is MDHEN and CDR2 is SYDVKM. The germline V and J ends were trimmed by 7 bases and 4 bases, with 8 bases remaining between them. Looking up the rest from reference TRBV28 and TRBJ1-5 gives the full variable domain: DVKVTQSSRYLVKRTGEKVFLECVQDMDHENMFWYRQDPGLGLRLIYFSYDVKMKEKGDIPEGYSVSREKKERFSLILESASTNQTSMYLCASTGGNQPQHFGDGTRLSIL.

The chain is built from TRBV6-2 or TRBV6-3 and TRBJ2-5, with 14 positions matching TRBD2. Unmatched junction bases numbered 11, after V lost 6 bases and J lost 5 bases. Germline loops: CDR1 MNHEY, CDR2 SVGEGT. The CDR3 is made up of 17 amino acids. The CDR3 protein is CASSQGLAGGRAETQYF. The CDR3 DNA sequence: TGTGCCAGCAGCCAAGGACTAGCGGGAGGACGGGCGGAGACCCAGTACTTC.

J is TRBJ2-2 and V is TRBV24-1; D assignment may be TRBD1 or TRBD2 (5 bases each). The V end was cut by 6 bases, the J end by 0 bases, with 10 bases between. This CDR3 has 15 amino acids. Germline values: CDR1 KGHDR, CDR2 SFDVKD. The CDR3 protein is CATSTRDANTGELFF. Written as DNA, the CDR3 is TGTGCCACCAGTACCAGGGACGCGAACACCGGGGAGCTGTTTTTT.

This clone was observed once. The V and J genes are TRBV28 and TRBJ2-3; D is uncertain. Germline CDR1 is MDHEN and CDR2 is SYDVKM. This CDR3 has 13 amino acids. The V gene lost 5 bases and the J gene lost 0 bases, with 6 bases spanning the gap. CDR3 coding DNA: TGTGCCAGCAGTCCGACTAGCACAGATACGCAGTATTTT. Amino acids: CASSPTSTDTQYF. Full variable domain (rest looked up from reference TRBV28 and TRBJ2-3): DVKVTQSSRYLVKRTGEKVFLECVQDMDHENMFWYRQDPGLGLRLIYFSYDVKMKEKGDIPEGYSVSREKKERFSLILESASTNQTSMYLCASSPTSTDTQYFGPGTRLTVL.

The V call is TRBV29-1, the J call TRBJ2-1; 7 positions agree with TRBD1. CDR1 and CDR2 from the germline V gene are SQVTM and ANQGSEA. CDR3 length equals 16 residues. Germline trimming cut 4 bases from V and 3 bases from J; bases unmatched to any gene: 12. The CDR3: CSVAFRGRGIYNEQFF. CDR3 nucleotide sequence: TGCAGCGTTGCATTTAGGGGCAGGGGGATCTACAATGAGCAGTTCTTC.

This chain links TRBV27 with TRBJ1-1, with D hard to call. The CDR3 has 13 amino acids. The V gene lost 2 bases and the J gene lost 4 bases, with 8 bases spanning the gap. Germline CDR1 is MNHEY and CDR2 is SMNVEV (reference sequence). The CDR3 nucleotides are TGTGCCAGCAGTTTAGACCAGACCACTGAAGCTTTCTTT. Its translation is CASSLDQTTEAFF.